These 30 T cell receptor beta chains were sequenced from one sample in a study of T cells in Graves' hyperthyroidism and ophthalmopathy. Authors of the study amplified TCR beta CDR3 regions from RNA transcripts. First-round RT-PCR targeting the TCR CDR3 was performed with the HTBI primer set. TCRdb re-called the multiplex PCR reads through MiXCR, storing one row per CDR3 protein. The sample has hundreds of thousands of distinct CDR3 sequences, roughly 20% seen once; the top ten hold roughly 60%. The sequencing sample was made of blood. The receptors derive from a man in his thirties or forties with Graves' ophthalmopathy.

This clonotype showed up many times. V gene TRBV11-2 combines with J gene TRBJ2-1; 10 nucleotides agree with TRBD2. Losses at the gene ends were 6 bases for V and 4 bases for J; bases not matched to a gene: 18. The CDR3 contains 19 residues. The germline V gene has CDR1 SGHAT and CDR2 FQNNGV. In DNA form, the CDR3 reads TGTGCCAGCAGTCGCGACGAAAGCGGGAGGGCTCTGCGGTACAATGAGCAGTTCTTC. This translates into CASSRDESGRALRYNEQFF.

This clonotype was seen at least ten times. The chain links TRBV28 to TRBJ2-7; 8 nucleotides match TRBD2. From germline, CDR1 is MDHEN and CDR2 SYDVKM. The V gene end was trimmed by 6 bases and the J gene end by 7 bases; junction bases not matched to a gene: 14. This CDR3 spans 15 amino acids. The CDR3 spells CASSPLWREAGEQYF. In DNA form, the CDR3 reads TGTGCCAGCAGCCCGCTTTGGCGGGAGGCGGGTGAGCAGTACTTC. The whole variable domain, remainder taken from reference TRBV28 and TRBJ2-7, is DVKVTQSSRYLVKRTGEKVFLECVQDMDHENMFWYRQDPGLGLRLIYFSYDVKMKEKGDIPEGYSVSREKKERFSLILESASTNQTSMYLCASSPLWREAGEQYFGPGTRLTVT.

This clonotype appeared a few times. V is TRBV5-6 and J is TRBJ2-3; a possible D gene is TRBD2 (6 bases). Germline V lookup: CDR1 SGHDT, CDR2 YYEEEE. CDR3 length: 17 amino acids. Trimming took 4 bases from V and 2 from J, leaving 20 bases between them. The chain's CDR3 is CASSPVAVRENTDTQYF. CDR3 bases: TGTGCCAGCAGCCCAGTAGCGGTCAGAGAGAACACAGATACGCAGTATTTT.

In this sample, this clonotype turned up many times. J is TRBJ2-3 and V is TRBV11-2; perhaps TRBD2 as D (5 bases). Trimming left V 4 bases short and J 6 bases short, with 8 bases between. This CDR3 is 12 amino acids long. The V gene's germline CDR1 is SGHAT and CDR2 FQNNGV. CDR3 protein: CASSSLGDTQYF. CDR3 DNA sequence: TGTGCCAGCAGCTCACTAGGGGATACGCAGTATTTT.

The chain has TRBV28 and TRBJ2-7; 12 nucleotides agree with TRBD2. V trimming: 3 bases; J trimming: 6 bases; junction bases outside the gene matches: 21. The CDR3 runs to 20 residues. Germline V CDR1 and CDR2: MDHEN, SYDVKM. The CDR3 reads CASSFSNPGLAGQRLSEQYF. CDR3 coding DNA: TGTGCCAGCAGTTTCTCGAATCCGGGACTAGCGGGCCAGAGGCTTAGCGAGCAGTACTTC.

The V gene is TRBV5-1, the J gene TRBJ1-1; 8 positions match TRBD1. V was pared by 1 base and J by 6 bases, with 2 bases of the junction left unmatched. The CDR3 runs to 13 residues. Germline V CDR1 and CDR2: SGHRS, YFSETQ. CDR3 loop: CASSLNRGSEAFF. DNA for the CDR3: TGCGCCAGCAGCTTGAACAGGGGGTCTGAAGCTTTCTTT.

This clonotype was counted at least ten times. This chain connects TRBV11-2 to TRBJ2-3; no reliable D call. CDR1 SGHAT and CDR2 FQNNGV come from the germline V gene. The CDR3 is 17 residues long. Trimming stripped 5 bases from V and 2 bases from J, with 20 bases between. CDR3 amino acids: CASSPTLTTVHTDTQYF. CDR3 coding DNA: TGTGCCAGCAGCCCCACCTTGACCACGGTTCACACAGATACGCAGTATTTT. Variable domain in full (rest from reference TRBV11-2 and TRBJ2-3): EAGVAQSPRYKIIEKRQSVAFWCNPISGHATLYWYQQILGQGPKLLIQFQNNGVVDDSQLPKDRFSAERLKGVDSTLKIQPAKLEDSAVYLCASSPTLTTVHTDTQYFGPGTRLTVL.

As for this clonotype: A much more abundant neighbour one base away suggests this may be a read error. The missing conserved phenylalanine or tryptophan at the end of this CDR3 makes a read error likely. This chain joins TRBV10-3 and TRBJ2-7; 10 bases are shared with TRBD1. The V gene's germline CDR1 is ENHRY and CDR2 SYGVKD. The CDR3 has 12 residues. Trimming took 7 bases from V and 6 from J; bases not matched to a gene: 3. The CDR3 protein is CAITGTGVEQYL. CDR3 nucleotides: TGTGCCATCACCGGGACAGGGGTCGAGCAGTACCTC.

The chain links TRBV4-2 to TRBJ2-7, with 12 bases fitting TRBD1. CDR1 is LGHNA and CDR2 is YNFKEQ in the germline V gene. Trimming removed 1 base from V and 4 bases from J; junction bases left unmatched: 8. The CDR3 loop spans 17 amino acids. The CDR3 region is CASSQVPAGQGAYEQYF. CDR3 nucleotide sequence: TGTGCCAGCAGCCAAGTACCGGCGGGACAGGGGGCGTACGAGCAGTACTTC.

As DNA, the CDR3 is TGCAGCGTTATAACAGGGAGGAACACTGAAGCTTTCTTT. It translates to CSVITGRNTEAFF. The chain is built from TRBV29-1 and TRBJ1-1; perhaps TRBD1 as D (6 bases). There are 13 residues in the CDR3. The germline V gene encodes CDR1 SQVTM and CDR2 ANQGSEA. Trimming stripped 5 bases from V and 1 base from J, with 11 bases between.

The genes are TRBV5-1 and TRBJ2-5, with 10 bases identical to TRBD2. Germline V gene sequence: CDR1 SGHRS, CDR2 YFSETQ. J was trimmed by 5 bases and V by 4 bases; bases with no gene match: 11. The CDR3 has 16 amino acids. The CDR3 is CASSLIAGGRGETQYF. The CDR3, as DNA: TGCGCCAGCAGCCTAATAGCGGGAGGTCGAGGGGAGACCCAGTACTTC.

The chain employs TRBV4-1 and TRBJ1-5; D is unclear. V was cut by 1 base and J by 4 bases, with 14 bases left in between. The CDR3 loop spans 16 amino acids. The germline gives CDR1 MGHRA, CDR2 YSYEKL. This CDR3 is CASSQVNMVGNQPQHF. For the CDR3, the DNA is TGCGCCAGCAGCCAAGTTAATATGGTAGGGAATCAGCCCCAGCATTTT.

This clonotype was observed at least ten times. CDR3 in amino acids: CASSRRGASAYNEQFF. The CDR3 region has the DNA TGTGCCAGCAGCCGCCGGGGTGCTAGCGCTTACAATGAGCAGTTCTTC. The V and J genes are TRBV11-3 and TRBJ2-1, with D possibly being TRBD2 (6 bases). Germline assignment: CDR1 SGHNT and CDR2 YENEEA. V was cut by 5 bases and J by 4 bases, with 18 bases left in between. This CDR3 region has 16 residues.

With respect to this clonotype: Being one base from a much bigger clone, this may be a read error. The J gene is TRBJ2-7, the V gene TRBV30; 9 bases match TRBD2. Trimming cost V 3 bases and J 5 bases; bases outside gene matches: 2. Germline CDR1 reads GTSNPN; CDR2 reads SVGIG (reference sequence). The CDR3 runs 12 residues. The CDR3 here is CAWRGTSHEQYF. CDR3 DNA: TGTGCCTGGAGAGGGACTAGCCACGAGCAGTACTTC.

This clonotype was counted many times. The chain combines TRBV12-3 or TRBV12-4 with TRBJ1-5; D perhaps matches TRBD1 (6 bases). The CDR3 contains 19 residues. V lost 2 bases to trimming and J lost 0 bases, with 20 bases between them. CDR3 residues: CASSLPRTEGGGSNQPQHF. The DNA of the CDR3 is TGTGCCAGCAGTTTACCCCGGACAGAGGGAGGGGGTAGCAATCAGCCCCAGCATTTT.

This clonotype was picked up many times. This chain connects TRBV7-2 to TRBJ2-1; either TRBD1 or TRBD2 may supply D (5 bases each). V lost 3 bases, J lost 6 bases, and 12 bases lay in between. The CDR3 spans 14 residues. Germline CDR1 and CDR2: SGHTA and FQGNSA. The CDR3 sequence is CASSFGGWRNEQFF. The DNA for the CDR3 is TGTGCCAGCAGCTTTGGGGGTTGGCGCAATGAGCAGTTCTTC.

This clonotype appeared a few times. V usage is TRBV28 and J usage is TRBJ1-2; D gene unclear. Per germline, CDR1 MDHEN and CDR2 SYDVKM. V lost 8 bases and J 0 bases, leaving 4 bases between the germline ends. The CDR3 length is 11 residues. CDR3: CASFSNYGYTF. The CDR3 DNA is TGTGCCAGCTTTTCTAACTATGGCTACACCTTC.

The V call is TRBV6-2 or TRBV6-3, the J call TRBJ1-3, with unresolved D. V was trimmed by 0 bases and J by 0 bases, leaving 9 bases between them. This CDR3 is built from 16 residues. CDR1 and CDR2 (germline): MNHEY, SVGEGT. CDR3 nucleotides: TGTGCCAGCAGTTACTCTAGACCGAACTCTGGAAACACCATATATTTT. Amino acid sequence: CASSYSRPNSGNTIYF.

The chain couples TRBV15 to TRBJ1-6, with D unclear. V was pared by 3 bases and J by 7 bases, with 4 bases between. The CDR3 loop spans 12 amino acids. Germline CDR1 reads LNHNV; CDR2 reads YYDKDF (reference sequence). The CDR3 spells CATSSLNSPLHF. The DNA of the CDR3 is TGTGCCACCAGCAGTCTAAATTCACCCCTCCACTTT.

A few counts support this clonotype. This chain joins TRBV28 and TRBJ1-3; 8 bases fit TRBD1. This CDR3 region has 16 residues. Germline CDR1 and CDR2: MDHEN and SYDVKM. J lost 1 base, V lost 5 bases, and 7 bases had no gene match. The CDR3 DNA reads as TGTGCCAGCAGTCGGACAGGGACCCGATCTGGAAACACCATATATTTT. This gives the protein CASSRTGTRSGNTIYF. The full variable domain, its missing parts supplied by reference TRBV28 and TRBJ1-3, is DVKVTQSSRYLVKRTGEKVFLECVQDMDHENMFWYRQDPGLGLRLIYFSYDVKMKEKGDIPEGYSVSREKKERFSLILESASTNQTSMYLCASSRTGTRSGNTIYFGEGSWLTVV.

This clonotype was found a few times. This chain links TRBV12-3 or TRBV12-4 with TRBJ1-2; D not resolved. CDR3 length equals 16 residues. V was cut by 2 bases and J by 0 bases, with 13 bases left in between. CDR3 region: CASSLSRESANYGYTF. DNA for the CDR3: TGTGCCAGCAGTTTAAGTCGGGAGAGCGCTAACTATGGCTACACCTTC.

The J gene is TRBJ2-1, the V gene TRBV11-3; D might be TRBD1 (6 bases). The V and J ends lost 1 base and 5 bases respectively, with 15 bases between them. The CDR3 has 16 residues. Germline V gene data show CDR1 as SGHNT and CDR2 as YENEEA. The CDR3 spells CASSLGLADRHNEQFF. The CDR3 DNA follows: TGTGCCAGCAGCTTAGGGCTGGCGGACAGACACAATGAGCAGTTCTTC.

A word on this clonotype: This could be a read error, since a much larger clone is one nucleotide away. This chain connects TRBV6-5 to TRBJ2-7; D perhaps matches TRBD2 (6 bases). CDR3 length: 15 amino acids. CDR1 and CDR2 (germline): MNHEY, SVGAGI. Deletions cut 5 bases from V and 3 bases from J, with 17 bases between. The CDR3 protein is CASSESRWTNYEQYF. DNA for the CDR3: TGTGCCAGCAGTGAGTCGAGATGGACTAACTACGAGCAGTACTTC.

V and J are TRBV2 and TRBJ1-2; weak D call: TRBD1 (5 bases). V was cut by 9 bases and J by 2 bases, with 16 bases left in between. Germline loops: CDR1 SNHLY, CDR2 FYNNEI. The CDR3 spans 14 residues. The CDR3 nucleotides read TGTGCCAGGACCCGGGGCACCCCCAACTATGGCTACACCTTC. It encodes CARTRGTPNYGYTF.

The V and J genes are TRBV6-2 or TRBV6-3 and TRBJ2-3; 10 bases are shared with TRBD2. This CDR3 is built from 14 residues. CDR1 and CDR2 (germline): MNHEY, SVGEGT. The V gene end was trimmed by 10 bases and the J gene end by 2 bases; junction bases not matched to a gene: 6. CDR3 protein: CATASGGLTDTQYF. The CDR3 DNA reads TGTGCCACGGCTAGCGGGGGTCTCACAGATACGCAGTATTTT.

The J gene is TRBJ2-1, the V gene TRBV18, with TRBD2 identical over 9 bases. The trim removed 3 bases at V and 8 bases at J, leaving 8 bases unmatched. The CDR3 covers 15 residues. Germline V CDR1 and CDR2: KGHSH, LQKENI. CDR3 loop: CASSPLASGIYEQFF. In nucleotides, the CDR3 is TGTGCCAGCTCACCCCTGGCTAGCGGGATTTATGAGCAGTTCTTC.

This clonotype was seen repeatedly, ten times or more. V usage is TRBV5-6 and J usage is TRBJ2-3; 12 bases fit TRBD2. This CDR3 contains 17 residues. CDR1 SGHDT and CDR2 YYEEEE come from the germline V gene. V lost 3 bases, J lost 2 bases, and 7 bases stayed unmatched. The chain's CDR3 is CASSWKTSGSPTDTQYF. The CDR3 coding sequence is TGTGCCAGCAGCTGGAAGACTAGCGGGAGTCCCACAGATACGCAGTATTTT.

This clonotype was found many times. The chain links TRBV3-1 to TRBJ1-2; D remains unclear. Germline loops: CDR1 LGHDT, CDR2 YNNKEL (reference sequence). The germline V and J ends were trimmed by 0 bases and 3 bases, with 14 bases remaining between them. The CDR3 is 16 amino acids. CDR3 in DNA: TGTGCCAGCAGCCAAGATAGGGTAGCGGCGTACTATGGCTACACCTTC. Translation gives CASSQDRVAAYYGYTF.

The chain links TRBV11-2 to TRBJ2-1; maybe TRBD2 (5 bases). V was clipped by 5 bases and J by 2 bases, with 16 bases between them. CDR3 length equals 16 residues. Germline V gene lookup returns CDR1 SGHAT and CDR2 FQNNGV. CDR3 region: CASSLSPSLTYNEQFF. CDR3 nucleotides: TGTGCCAGCAGCCTATCCCCTAGCTTGACCTACAATGAGCAGTTCTTC.

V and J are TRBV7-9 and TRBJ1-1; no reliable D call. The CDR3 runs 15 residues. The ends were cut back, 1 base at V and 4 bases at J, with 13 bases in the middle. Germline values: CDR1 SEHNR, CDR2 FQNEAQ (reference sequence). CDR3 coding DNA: TGTGCCAGCAGCTTAGTGGCCGGAGGGCTCACTGAAGCTTTCTTT. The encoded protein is CASSLVAGGLTEAFF.